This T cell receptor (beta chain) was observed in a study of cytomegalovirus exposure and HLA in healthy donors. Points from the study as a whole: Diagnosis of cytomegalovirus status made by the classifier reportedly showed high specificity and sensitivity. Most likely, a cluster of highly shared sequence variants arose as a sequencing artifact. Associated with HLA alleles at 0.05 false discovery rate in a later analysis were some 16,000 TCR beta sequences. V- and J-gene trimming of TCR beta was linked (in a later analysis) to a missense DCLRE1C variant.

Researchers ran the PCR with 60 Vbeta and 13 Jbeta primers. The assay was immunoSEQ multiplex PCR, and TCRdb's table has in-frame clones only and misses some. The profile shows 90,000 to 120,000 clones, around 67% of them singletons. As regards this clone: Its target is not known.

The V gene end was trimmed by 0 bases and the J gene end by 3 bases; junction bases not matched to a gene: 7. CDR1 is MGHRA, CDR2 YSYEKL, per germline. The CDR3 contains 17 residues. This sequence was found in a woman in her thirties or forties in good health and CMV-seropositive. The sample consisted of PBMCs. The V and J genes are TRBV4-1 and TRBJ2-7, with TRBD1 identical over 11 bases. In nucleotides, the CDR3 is TGCGCCAGCAGCCAAGATGCAGGACAGGGGGCAAGCTACGAGCAGTACTTC. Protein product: CASSQDAGQGASYEQYF.